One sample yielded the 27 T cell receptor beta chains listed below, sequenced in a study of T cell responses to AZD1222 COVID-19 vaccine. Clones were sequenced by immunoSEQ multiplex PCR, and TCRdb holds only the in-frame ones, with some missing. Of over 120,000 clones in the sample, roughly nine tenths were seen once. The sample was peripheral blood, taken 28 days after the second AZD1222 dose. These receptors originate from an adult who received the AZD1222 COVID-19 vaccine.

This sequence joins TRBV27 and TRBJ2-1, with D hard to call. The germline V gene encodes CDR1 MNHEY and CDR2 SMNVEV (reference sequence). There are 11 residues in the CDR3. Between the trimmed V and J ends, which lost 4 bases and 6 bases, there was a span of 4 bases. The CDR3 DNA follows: TGTGCCAGCAGTTGGGGCAATGAGCAGTTCTTC. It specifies CASSWGNEQFF.

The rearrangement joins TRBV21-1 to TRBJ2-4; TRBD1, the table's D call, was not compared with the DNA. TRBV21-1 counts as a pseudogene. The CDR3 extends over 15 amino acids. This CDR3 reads CASSKGTGWENIQYF. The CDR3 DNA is TGTGCCAGCAGCAAAGGGACAGGGTGGGAAAACATTCAGTACTTC.

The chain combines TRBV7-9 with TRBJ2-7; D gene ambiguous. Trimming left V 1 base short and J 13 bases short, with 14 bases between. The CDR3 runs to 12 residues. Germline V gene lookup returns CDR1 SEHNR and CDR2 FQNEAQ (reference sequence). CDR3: CASSLEGRAPYF. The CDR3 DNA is TGTGCCAGCAGCTTAGAGGGCCGAGCCCCATACTTC.

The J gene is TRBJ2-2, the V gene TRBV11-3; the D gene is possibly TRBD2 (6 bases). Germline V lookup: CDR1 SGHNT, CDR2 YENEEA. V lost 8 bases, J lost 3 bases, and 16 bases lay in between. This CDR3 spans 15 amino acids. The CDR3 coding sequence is TGTGCCAGCGTCTTTAGGGGAGGTGACACCGGGGAGCTGTTTTTT. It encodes CASVFRGGDTGELFF.

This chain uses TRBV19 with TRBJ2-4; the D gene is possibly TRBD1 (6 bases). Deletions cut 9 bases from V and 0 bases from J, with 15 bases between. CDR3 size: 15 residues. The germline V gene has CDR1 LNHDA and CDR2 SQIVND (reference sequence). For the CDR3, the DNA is TGTGCCAGCCCCAACAGGGACCTAGCCAAAAACATTCAGTACTTC. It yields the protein CASPNRDLAKNIQYF.

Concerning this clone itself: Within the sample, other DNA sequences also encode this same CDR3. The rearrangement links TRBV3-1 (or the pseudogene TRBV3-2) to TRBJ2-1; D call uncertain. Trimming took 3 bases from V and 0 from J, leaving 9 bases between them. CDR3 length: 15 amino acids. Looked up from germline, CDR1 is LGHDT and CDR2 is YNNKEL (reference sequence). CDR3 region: CASSQTRSSYNEQFF. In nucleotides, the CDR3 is TGTGCCAGCAGCCAGACCCGGAGCTCCTACAATGAGCAGTTCTTC.

The CDR3 is CASIQGTGVYNEQFF. CDR3 DNA sequence: TGCGCCAGCATTCAAGGGACAGGGGTCTACAATGAGCAGTTCTTC. This chain joins TRBV5-1 and TRBJ2-1, with 10 bases matching TRBD1. This CDR3 is 15 amino acids long. Germline V gives CDR1 SGHRS, CDR2 YFSETQ. V lost 6 bases, J lost 3 bases, and 6 bases stayed unmatched.

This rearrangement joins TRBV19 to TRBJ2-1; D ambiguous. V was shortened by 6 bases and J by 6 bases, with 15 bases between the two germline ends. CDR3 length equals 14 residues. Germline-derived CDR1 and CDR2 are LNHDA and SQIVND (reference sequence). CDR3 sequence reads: CASRAPYPTNEQFF. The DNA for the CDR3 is TGTGCCAGTAGGGCCCCTTACCCTACCAATGAGCAGTTCTTC.

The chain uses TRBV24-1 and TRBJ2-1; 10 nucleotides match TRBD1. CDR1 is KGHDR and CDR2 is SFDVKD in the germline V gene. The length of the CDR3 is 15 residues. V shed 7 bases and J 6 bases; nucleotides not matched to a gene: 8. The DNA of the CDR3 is TGTGCCACCAGGCCCCGGGACAGGGGACGCAATGAGCAGTTCTTC. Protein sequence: CATRPRDRGRNEQFF.

CDR3 residues: CASSILRQPQHF. The CDR3 DNA sequence: TGTGCCAGTAGTATTCTCCGCCAGCCCCAGCATTTT. The rearrangement joins TRBV19 to TRBJ1-5; no firm D call. V was shortened by 3 bases and J by 7 bases, with 7 bases between the two germline ends. This CDR3 has 12 amino acids. Germline V lookup: CDR1 LNHDA, CDR2 SQIVND (reference sequence).

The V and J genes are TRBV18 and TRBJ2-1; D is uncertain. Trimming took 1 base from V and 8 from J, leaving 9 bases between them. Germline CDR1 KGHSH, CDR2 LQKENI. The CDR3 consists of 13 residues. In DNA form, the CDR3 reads TGTGCCAGCTCACCACGGGCAAGGGATGAGCAGTTCTTC. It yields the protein CASSPRARDEQFF.

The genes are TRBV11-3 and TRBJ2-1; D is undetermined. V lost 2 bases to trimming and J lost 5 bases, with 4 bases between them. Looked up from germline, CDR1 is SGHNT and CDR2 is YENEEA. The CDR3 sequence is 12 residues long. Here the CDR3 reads CASSLRDNEQFF. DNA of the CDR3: TGTGCCAGCAGCTTAAGAGACAATGAGCAGTTCTTC.

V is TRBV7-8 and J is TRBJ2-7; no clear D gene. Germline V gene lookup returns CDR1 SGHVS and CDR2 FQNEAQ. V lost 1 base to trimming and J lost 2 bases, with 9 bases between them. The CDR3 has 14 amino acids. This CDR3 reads CASSLDPGPYEQYF. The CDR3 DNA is TGTGCCAGCAGCTTAGATCCAGGCCCCTACGAGCAGTACTTC.

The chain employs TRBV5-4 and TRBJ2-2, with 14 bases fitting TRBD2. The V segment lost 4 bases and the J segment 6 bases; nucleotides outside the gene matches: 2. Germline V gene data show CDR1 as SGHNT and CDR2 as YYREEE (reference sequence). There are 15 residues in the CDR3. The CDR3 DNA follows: TGTGCCAGCAGCCCGGGACTAGCGGGAGCCGGGGAGCTGTTTTTT. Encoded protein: CASSPGLAGAGELFF. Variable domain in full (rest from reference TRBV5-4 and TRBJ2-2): ETGVTQSPTHLIKTRGQQVTLRCSSQSGHNTVSWYQQALGQGPQFIFQYYREEENGRGNFPPRFSGLQFPNYSSELNVNALELDDSALYLCASSPGLAGAGELFFGEGSRLTVL.

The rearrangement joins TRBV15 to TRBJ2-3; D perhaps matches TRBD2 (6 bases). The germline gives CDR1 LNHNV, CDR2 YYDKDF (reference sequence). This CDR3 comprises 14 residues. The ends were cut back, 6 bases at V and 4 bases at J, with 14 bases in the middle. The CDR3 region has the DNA TGTGCCACCAGGTACGGGACTCTAGCAGATACGCAGTATTTT. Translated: CATRYGTLADTQYF. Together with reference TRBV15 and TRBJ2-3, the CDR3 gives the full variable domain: DAMVIQNPRYQVTQFGKPVTLSCSQTLNHNVMYWYQQKSSQAPKLLFHYYDKDFNNEADTPDNFQSRRPNTSFCFLDIRSPGLGDTAMYLCATRYGTLADTQYFGPGTRLTVL.

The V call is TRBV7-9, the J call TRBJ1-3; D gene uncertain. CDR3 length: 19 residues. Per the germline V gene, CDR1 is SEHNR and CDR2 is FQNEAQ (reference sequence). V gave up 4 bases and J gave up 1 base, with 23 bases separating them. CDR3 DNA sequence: TGTGCCAGCAGCTCCTCTCCCCCCTGGACGGCAAGGTCTGGAAACACCATATATTTT. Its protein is CASSSSPPWTARSGNTIYF.

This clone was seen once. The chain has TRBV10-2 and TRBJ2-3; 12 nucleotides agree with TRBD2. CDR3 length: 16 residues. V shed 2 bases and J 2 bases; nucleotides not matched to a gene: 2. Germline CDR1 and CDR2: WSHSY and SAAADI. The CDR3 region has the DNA TGCGCCAGCAGTGAGGGACTAGCGGGACTCACAGATACGCAGTATTTT. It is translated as CASSEGLAGLTDTQYF.

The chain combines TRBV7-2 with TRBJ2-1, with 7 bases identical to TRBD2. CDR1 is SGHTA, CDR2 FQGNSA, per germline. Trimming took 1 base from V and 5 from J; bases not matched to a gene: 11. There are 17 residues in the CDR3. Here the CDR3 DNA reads TGTGCCAGCAGCTTAGTCCAGGGAGCGGGGACCAACAATGAGCAGTTCTTC. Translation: CASSLVQGAGTNNEQFF.

The CDR3 loop is CASKEGGAGPYGYTF. For the CDR3, the DNA is TGTGCCAGCAAGGAGGGTGGGGCAGGGCCCTATGGCTACACCTTC. This chain connects TRBV6-5 to TRBJ1-2; possible D gene TRBD1, 5 bases. Germline V gene sequence: CDR1 MNHEY, CDR2 SVGAGI. The CDR3 is made up of 15 amino acids. Trimming pared 7 bases from V and 4 bases from J, leaving 19 bases between.

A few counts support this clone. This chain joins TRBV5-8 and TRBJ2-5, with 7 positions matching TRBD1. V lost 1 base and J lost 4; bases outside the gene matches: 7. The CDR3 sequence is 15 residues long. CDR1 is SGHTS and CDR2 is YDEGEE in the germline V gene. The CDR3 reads CASSLFEGAVETQYF. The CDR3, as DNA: TGTGCCAGCAGCTTGTTTGAGGGGGCGGTAGAGACCCAGTACTTC.

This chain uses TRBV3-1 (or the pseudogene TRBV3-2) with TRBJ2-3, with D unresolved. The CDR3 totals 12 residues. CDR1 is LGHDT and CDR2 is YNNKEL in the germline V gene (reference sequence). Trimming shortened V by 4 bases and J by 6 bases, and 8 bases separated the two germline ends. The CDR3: CASSRGGDTQYF. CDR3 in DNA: TGTGCCAGCAGCCGGGGTGGTGATACGCAGTATTTT.

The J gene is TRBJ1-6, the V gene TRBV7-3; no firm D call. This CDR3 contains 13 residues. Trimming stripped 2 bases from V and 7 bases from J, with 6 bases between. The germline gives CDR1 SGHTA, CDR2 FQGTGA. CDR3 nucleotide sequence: TGTGCCAGCAGCTTAGACCAAAATTCACCCCTCCACTTT. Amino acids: CASSLDQNSPLHF.

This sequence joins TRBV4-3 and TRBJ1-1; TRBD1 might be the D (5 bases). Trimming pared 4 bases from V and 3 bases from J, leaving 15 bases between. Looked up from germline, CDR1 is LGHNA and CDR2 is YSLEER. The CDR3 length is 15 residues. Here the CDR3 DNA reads TGCGCCAGCAGCCGATCGTCAAGAGGGGACACTGAAGCTTTCTTT. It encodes CASSRSSRGDTEAFF.

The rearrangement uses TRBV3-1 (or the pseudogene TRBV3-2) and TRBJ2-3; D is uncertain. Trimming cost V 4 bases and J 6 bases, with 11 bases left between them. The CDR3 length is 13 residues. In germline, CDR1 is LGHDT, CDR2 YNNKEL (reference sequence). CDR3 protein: CASSPSNGDTQYF. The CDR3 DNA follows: TGTGCCAGCAGCCCGTCTAATGGGGATACGCAGTATTTT.

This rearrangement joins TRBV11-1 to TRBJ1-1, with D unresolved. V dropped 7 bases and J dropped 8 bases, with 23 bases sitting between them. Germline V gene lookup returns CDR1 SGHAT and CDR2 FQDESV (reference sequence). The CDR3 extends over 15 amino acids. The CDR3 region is CASTPVPGRRTEAFF. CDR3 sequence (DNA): TGTGCCAGCACCCCGGTACCGGGCAGGAGAACCGAAGCTTTCTTT.

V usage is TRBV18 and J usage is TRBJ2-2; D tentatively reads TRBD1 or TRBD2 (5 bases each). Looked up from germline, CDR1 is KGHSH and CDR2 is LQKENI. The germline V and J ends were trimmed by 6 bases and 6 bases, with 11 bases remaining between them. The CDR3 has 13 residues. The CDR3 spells CASSLRDAGELFF. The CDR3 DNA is TGTGCCAGCTCCCTCAGGGACGCCGGGGAGCTGTTTTTT.

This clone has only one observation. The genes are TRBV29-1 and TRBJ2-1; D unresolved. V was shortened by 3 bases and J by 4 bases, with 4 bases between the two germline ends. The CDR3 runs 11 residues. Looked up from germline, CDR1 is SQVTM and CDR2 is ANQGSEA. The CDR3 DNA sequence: TGCAGCGTTGATGTTTACAATGAGCAGTTCTTC. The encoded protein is CSVDVYNEQFF.